A selection of T cell receptor beta chains follows, all from one sample in a study of regulatory T cells in long-lasting Graves disease. TCRdb processed the multiplex PCR reads anew with MiXCR; each CDR3 protein has one entry. The sample carries a few hundred thousand distinct CDR3 sequences, 23% recorded once. The sample was peripheral blood mononuclear cells (PBMCs), taken when the disease was refractory, from a patient treated with antithyroid drugs. The receptor source for this set is a female donor with Graves disease. Both conserved end residues are part of each CDR3. The order of the fields is J gene, clone size, D gene, V gene, CDR3 DNA, CDR3 protein. A D gene is named only where the DNA matches it firmly. Rows give clone size only sometimes, using once, few, many, or a class for an expanded clone.

TRBJ1-2 | NA | TRBD1 | TRBV28 | TGTGCCAGCAGTGAGGGGACAGGGAATCATGGCTACACCTTC | CASSEGTGNHGYTF
TRBJ2-5 | few | TRBD1 | TRBV6-2/TRBV6-3 | TGTGCCAGCAGTAAAGGACAGGGGTATGGAGAGACCCAGTACTTC | CASSKGQGYGETQYF
TRBJ1-2 | many | TRBD1 | TRBV28 | TGTGCCAGCAGCCCCGTAGCAGCCAGGGGGGCTAACTATGGCTACACCTTC | CASSPVAARGANYGYTF
TRBJ1-1 | few | NA | TRBV30 | TGTGCCTGGAGTGTACTGGAGAACACTGAAGCTTTCTTT | CAWSVLENTEAFF
TRBJ2-1 | many | TRBD2 | TRBV2 | TGTGCCAGCAGTGGGCAGGGTAGCGGGATCGATGAGCAGTTCTTC | CASSGQGSGIDEQFF
TRBJ2-7 | NA | NA | TRBV27 | TGTGCCAGCAGTTTAGGGACCCTAATGAAGGAACAGTACTTC | CASSLGTLMKEQYF
TRBJ1-2 | NA | NA | TRBV10-3 | TGTGCCATCAGTGACCCATGGGGGGCTGCACTTGGGTATGGCTACACCTTC | CAISDPWGAALGYGYTF
TRBJ1-1 | many | NA | TRBV29-1 | TGCAGCGTTGAAGGGAAGTGGACTGAAGCTTTCTTT | CSVEGKWTEAFF
TRBJ1-1 | NA | TRBD1 | TRBV7-9 | TGTGCCAGCAGCTTAACCGGACAGGGGGCAGAAGCTTTCTTT | CASSLTGQGAEAFF
TRBJ2-2 | few | NA | TRBV5-1 | TGCGCCAGCAGCTTTAACGGAGGGGACACCGGGGAGCTGTTTTTT | CASSFNGGDTGELFF
TRBJ2-2 | NA | TRBD2 | TRBV11-2 | TGTGCCAGCAGCCAAATACTAGCGATCGGGGAGCTGTTTTTT | CASSQILAIGELFF
TRBJ2-7 | many | TRBD1 | TRBV28 | TGTGCCAGCAGAAAGGACAGGGTCTCCTACGAGCAGTACTTC | CASRKDRVSYEQYF
TRBJ2-7 | many | NA | TRBV29-1 | TGCAGCGTCGCAGACACCCTGGACGAGCAGTACTTC | CSVADTLDEQYF
TRBJ1-5 | NA | NA | TRBV10-2 | TGCGCCAGCAGTGAGTCGATACAGGGTGGTCAGCCCCAGCATTTT | CASSESIQGGQPQHF
TRBJ1-2 | NA | NA | TRBV5-1 | TGCGCCAGCAGCTACACGGTGACAGACGGCTACACCTTC | CASSYTVTDGYTF
TRBJ2-2 | NA | NA | TRBV2 | TGTGCCAGCATCCGTACCGGGGAGCTGTTTTTT | CASIRTGELFF
TRBJ1-4 | NA | TRBD1 | TRBV11-3 | TGTGCCAGCAGCCTAGGGACAGGGGGCTTGGAGAATGAAAAACTGTTTTTT | CASSLGTGGLENEKLFF
TRBJ1-2 | NA | NA | TRBV5-1 | TGCGCCAGCAGCTCTATGCAGGGAGATTATGGCTACACCTTC | CASSSMQGDYGYTF
TRBJ1-2 | NA | NA | TRBV20-1 | TGCAGTGCTAGCGGTCCGGACAAAAACCTTCGGTATGGCTACACCTTC | CSASGPDKNLRYGYTF
TRBJ1-1 | NA | NA | TRBV5-1 | TGTGCCAGCAGCGTAACTCTTTGGGGGGGCACTGGAGCTTTCTTT | CASSVTLWGGTGAFF
TRBJ2-4 | NA | NA | TRBV4-2 | TGTGCCAGCAGCCAAGAATTCCGCAGGGCCAATCTAGCCAAAAACATTCAGTACTTC | CASSQEFRRANLAKNIQYF
TRBJ1-5 | NA | NA | TRBV6-2/TRBV6-3 | TGTGCCAGCAGTTACTCTCCTGACAGTCAGCCCCAGCATTTT | CASSYSPDSQPQHF
TRBJ1-1 | many | NA | TRBV2 | TGTGCCAGCATTTTTGGACGGTCGAACACTGAAGCTTTCTTT | CASIFGRSNTEAFF
TRBJ2-7 | many | TRBD2 | TRBV6-5 | TGTGCCAGCAGTTCCGGGGAGGGCTACGAGCAGTACTTC | CASSSGEGYEQYF
TRBJ2-7 | NA | TRBD1 | TRBV6-1 | TGTGCCAGCAGTCCGACAGGGGGAGTCTTCCAGCAGTACTTC | CASSPTGGVFQQYF
TRBJ2-7 | NA | NA | TRBV7-2 | TGTGCCAGCAGCTTAATGGGTACCTACGAGCAGTACTTC | CASSLMGTYEQYF
TRBJ1-5 | few | TRBD1 | TRBV29-1 | TGCAGCGTTTCTCAGGGGGGTAATAGCAATCAGCCCCAGCATTTT | CSVSQGGNSNQPQHF
TRBJ2-7 | many | TRBD1 | TRBV7-2 | TGTGCCAGCAGAGGGGGCGTATTATCCTACGAGCAGTACTTC | CASRGGVLSYEQYF
TRBJ1-2 | many | NA | TRBV20-1 | TGCAGTGCCGCAGGGTGGGGGACCTTCAGCTACACCTTC | CSAAGWGTFSYTF
TRBJ1-1 | many | NA | TRBV2 | TGTGCCAGCGAGACCACTGAAGCTTTCTTT | CASETTEAFF
TRBJ2-7 | many | NA | TRBV2 | TGTGCCAGCAGGGGAAATGGGGAGCAGTACTTC | CASRGNGEQYF
TRBJ2-7 | NA | NA | TRBV7-2 | TGTGCCAGCAGCACCTCGAGGGGTAGCCGGAGCTCCTACGAGCAGTACTTC | CASSTSRGSRSSYEQYF
TRBJ1-2 | few | NA | TRBV6-2/TRBV6-3 | TGTGCCAGCAGTGAAGAGAACTATGGCTACACCTTC | CASSEENYGYTF
TRBJ1-1 | NA | NA | TRBV7-3 | TGTGCCAGCAGCTTAAGTGGGGTTGGGGGCACTGAAGCTTTCTTT | CASSLSGVGGTEAFF
TRBJ1-2 | few | TRBD1 | TRBV27 | TGTGCCAGCAGTTTATCTCACAGGGGGCGCGGGTATGGCTACACCTTC | CASSLSHRGRGYGYTF
TRBJ1-5 | NA | TRBD1 | TRBV19 | TGTGCCAGTAGTATGCGGACAGGGATTAGCAATCAGCCCCAGCATTTT | CASSMRTGISNQPQHF
TRBJ2-7 | many | NA | TRBV2 | TGTGCCAGCGGGTGGCTTGGCAGGTCCTACGAGCAGTACTTC | CASGWLGRSYEQYF
TRBJ2-7 | few | NA | TRBV19 | TGTGCCAGTAGTGCGTGGTCTAGCGCGAGCTCCTACGAGCAGTACTTC | CASSAWSSASSYEQYF
TRBJ2-7 | many | NA | TRBV7-2 | TGTGCCAGCAGCTTAGGGCCGGTAAGCTACGAGCAGTACTTC | CASSLGPVSYEQYF
TRBJ2-5 | many | NA | TRBV7-2 | TGTGCCAGCAGCTCAGGCGGATTCACAGGGAAAGAGACCCAGTACTTC | CASSSGGFTGKETQYF
TRBJ2-1 | NA | TRBD1 | TRBV4-3 | TGCGCCAGCAGTTACGATACAGGGGGGTCGTACAATGAGCAGTTCTTC | CASSYDTGGSYNEQFF
TRBJ2-7 | many | TRBD2 | TRBV3-1 | TGTGCCAGCAGCCAAGTGGCTGGGACTAGTAACGAGCAGTACTTC | CASSQVAGTSNEQYF